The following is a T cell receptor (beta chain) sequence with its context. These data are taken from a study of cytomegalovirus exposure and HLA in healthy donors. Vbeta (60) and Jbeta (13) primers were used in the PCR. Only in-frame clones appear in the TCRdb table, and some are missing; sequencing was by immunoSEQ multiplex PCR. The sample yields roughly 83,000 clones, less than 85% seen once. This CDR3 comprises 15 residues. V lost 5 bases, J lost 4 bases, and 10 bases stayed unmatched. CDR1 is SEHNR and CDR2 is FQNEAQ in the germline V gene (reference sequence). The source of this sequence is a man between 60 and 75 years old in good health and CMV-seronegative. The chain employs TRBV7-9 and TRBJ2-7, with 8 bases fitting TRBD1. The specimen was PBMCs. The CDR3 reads CASSRGRTGRYEQYF. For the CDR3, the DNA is TGTGCCAGCAGCCGAGGCCGGACAGGGAGGTACGAGCAGTACTTC.